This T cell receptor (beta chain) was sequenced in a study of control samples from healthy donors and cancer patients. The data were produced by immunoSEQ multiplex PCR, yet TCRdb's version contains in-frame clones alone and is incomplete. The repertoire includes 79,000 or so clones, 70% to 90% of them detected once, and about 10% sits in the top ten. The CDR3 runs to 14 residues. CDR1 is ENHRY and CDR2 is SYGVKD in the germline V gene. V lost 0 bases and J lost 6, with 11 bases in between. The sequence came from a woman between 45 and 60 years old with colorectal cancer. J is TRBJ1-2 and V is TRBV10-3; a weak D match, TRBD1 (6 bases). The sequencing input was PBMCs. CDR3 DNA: TGTGCCATCAGTGAGTCGACAGGTTGGAATGGCTACACCTTC. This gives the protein CAISESTGWNGYTF.